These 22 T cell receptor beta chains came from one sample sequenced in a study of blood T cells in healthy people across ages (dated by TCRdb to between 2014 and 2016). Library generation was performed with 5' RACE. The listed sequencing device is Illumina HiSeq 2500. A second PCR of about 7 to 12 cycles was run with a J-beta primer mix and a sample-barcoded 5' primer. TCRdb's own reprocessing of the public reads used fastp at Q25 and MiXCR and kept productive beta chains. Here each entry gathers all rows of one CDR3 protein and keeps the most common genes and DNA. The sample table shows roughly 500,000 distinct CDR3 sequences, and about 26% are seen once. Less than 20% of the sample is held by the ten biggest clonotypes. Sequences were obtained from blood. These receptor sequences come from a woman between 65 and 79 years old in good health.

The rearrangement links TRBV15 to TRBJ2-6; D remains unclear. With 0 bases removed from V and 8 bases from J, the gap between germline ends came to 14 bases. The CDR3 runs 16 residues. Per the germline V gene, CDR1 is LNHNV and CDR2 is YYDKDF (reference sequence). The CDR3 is CATSRDRKKPTNVLTF. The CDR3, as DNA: TGTGCCACCAGCAGAGATAGGAAGAAACCGACCAACGTCCTGACTTTC. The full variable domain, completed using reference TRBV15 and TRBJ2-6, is DAMVIQNPRYQVTQFGKPVTLSCSQTLNHNVMYWYQQKSSQAPKLLFHYYDKDFNNEADTPDNFQSRRPNTSFCFLDIRSPGLGDTAMYLCATSRDRKKPTNVLTFGAGSRLTVL.

In DNA form, the CDR3 reads TGTGCCAGCCTTGGGGATAACTCCTACGAGCAGTACTTC. Its translation is CASLGDNSYEQYF. The chain has TRBV16 and TRBJ2-7; the D is unclear. CDR1 and CDR2 (germline): KGHSY, FQNENV. The CDR3 consists of 13 residues. V gave up 8 bases and J gave up 0 bases, with 11 bases separating them.

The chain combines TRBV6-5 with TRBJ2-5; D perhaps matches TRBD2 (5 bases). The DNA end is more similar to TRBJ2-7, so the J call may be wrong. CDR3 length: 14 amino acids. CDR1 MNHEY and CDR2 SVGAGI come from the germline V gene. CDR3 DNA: TGTGCCAGCAGTTACTCGACGGGGACCTACGAGCAGTACTTC. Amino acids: CASSYSTGTYEQYF.

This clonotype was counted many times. CDR3 protein: CASSFQGEETQYF. CDR3 nucleotides: TGCGCCAGCAGCTTTCAGGGAGAGGAGACCCAGTACTTC. This chain joins TRBV5-1 and TRBJ2-5, with D perhaps given as TRBD1 or TRBD2 (5 bases each). V lost 2 bases and J 5 bases, leaving 10 bases between the germline ends. CDR1 and CDR2 from the germline V gene are SGHRS and YFSETQ. The CDR3 totals 13 residues.

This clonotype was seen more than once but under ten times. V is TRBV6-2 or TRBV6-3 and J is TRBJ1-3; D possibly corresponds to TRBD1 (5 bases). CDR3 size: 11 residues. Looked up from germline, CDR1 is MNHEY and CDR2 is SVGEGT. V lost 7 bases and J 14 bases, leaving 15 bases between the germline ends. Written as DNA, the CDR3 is TGTGCCAGCATCGAGACAGAGGAAGTATATTTT. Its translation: CASIETEEVYF.

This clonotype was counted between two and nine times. The CDR3 spells CASSFTVNQPQHF. DNA of the CDR3: TGTGCCAGCAGCTTTACAGTCAATCAGCCCCAGCATTTT. This chain connects TRBV11-2 to TRBJ1-5; D gene uncertain. The CDR3 runs 13 residues. CDR1 and CDR2 (germline): SGHAT, FQNNGV. Trimming stripped 3 bases from V and 3 bases from J, with 6 bases between.

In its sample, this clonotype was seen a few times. Here the CDR3 DNA reads TGTGCCAGCAGCTTATCAGGACATATAACAGATACGCAGTATTTT. Amino acids: CASSLSGHITDTQYF. The V and J genes are TRBV7-7 and TRBJ2-3; the D gene is possibly TRBD1 (5 bases). CDR1 is SSHAT, CDR2 FNYEAQ, per germline (reference sequence). Trimming removed 2 bases at V and 3 bases at J, with 12 bases between. The CDR3 covers 15 residues.

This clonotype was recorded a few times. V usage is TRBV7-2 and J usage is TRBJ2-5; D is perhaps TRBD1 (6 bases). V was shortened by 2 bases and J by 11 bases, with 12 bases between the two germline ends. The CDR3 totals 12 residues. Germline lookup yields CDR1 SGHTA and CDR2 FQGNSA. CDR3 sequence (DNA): TGTGCCAGCAGCTTAACAGGGTACTATCAGTACTTC. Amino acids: CASSLTGYYQYF. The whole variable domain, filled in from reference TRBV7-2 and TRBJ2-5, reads GAGVSQSPSNKVTEKGKDVELRCDPISGHTALYWYRQSLGQGLEFLIYFQGNSAPDKSGLPSDRFSAERTGGSVSTLTIQRTQQEDSAVYLCASSLTGYYQYFGPGTRLLVL.

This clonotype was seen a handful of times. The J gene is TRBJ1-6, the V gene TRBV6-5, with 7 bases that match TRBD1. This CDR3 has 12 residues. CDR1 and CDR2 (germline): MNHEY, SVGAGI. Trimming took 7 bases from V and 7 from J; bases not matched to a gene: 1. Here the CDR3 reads CASKDRNSPLHF. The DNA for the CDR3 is TGTGCCAGCAAGGACAGGAATTCACCCCTCCACTTT.

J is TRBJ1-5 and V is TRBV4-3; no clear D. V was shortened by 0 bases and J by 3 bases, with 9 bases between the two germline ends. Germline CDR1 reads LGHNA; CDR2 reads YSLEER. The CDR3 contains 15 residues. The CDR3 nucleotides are TGCGCCAGCAGCCAAGATGTGACGGTCAATCAGCCCCAGCATTTT. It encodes CASSQDVTVNQPQHF.

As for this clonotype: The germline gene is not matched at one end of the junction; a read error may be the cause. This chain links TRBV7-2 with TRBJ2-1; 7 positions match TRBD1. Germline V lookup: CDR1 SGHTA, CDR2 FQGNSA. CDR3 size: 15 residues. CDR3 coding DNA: TGTGCCAGTAGCTTAGTTTGGGGCCGGGACAGTGAGCAGTTCTTC. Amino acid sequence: CASSLVWGRDSEQFF.

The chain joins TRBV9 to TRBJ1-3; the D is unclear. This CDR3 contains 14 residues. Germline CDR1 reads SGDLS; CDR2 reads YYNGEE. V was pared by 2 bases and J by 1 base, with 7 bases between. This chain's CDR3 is CASSVSGSGNTIYF. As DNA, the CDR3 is TGTGCCAGCAGCGTCAGCGGTTCTGGAAACACCATATATTTT. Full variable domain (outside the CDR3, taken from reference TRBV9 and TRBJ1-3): DSGVTQTPKHLITATGQRVTLRCSPRSGDLSVYWYQQSLDQGLQFLIQYYNGEERAKGNILERFSAQQFPDLHSELNLSSLELGDSALYFCASSVSGSGNTIYFGEGSWLTVV.

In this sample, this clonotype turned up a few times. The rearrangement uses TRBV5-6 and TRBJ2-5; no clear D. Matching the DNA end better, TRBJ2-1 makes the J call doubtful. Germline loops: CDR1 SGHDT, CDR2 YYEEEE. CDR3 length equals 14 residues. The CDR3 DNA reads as TGTGCCAGCAGCCCAGCGACCCGCATAAATGAGCAGTTCTTC. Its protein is CASSPATRINEQFF.

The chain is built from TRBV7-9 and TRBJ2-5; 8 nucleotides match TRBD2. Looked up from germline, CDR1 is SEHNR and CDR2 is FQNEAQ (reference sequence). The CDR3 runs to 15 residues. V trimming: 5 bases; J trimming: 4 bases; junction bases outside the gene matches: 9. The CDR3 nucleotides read TGTGCCAGCAGCAAAGCGGGGGTAGCACGAGAGACCCAGTACTTC. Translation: CASSKAGVARETQYF.

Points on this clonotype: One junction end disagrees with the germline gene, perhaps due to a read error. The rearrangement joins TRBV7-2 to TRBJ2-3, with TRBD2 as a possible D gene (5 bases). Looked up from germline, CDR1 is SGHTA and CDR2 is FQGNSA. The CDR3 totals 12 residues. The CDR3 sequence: CASSLLGDTLYF. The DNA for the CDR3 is TGTGCCAGCAGCTTACTCGGGGATACGCTGTATTTT.

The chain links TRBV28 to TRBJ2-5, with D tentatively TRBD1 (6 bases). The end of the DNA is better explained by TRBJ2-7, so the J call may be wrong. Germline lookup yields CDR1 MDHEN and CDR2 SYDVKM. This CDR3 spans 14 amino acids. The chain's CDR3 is CASSLTGRSHEQYF. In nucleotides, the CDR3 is TGTGCCAGCAGTTTAACAGGGCGGTCTCACGAGCAGTACTTC.

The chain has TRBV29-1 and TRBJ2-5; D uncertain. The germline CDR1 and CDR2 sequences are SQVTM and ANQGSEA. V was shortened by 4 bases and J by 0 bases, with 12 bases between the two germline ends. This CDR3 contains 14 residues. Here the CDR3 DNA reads TGCAGCGTTGGGAAAGGGAACCACCAAGAGACCCAGTACTTC. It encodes CSVGKGNHQETQYF.

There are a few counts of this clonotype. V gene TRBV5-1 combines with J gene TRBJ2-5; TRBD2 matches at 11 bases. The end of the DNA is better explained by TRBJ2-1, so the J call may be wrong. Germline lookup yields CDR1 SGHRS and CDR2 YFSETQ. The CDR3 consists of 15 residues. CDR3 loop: CASSFIAGGDNEQFF. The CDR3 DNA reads TGCGCCAGCAGCTTTATAGCGGGGGGGGACAATGAGCAGTTCTTC.

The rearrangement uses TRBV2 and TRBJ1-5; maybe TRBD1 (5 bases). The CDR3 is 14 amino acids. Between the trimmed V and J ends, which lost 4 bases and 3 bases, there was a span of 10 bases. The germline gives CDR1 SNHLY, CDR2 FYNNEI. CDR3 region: CASSGSTVNQPQHF. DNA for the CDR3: TGTGCCAGCAGTGGGTCGACAGTCAATCAGCCCCAGCATTTT.

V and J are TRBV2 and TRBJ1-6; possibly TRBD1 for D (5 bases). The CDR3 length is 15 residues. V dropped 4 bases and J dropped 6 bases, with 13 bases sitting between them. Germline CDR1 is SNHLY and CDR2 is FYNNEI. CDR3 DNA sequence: TGTGCCAGCAGTGGCATTCCGGGACCTAATTCACCCCTCCACTTT. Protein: CASSGIPGPNSPLHF.

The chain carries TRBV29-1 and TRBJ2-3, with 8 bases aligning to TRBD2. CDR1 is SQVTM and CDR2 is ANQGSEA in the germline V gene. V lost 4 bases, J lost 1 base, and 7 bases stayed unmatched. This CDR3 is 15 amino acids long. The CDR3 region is CSVASRRGGTDTQYF. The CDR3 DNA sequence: TGCAGCGTTGCTAGTAGGCGGGGGGGCACAGATACGCAGTATTTT.

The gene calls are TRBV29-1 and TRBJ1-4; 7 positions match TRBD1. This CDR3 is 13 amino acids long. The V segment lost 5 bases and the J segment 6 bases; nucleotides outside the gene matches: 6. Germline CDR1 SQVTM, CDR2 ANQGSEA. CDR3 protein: CSVRQGGHEKLFF. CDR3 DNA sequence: TGCAGCGTTCGACAGGGAGGACATGAAAAACTGTTTTTT.